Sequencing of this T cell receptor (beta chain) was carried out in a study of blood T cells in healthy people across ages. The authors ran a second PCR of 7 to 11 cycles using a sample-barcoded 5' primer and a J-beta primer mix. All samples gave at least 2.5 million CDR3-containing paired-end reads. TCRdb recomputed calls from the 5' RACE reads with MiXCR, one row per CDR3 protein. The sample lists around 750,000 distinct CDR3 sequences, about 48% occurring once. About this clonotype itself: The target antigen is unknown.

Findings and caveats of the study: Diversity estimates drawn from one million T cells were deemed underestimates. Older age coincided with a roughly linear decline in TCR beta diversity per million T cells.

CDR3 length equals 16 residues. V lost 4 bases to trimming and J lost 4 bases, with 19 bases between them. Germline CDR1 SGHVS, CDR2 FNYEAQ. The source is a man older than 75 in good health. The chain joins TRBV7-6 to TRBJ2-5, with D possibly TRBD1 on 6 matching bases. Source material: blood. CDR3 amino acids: CASSSGTRQRGETQYF. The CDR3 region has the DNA TGTGCCAGCAGCTCAGGGACAAGGCAGAGGGGAGAGACCCAGTACTTC.